This T cell receptor beta chain stems from a study of blood T cell repertoires in COVID-19. Turning to the study itself: Collection of acute and convalescent COVID-19 samples took place in the United States, Italy and Spain.

The assay was immunoSEQ multiplex PCR, and TCRdb's table has in-frame clones only and misses some. The sample holds some 300,000 clones, around nine tenths seen once. Which cohort a participant joined came from the clinical history participants gave. V trimming: 6 bases; J trimming: 4 bases; junction bases outside the gene matches: 8. Germline V gene data show CDR1 as MNHEY and CDR2 as SMNVEV (reference sequence). This CDR3 contains 14 residues. This sequence was found in a woman between 50 and 59 years old who had been exposed to COVID-19. Sequencing was carried out using PBMCs or T cells enriched from blood (not recorded which). The gene calls are TRBV27 and TRBJ2-7, with 8 positions matching TRBD1. CDR3 sequence reads: CASSLTGVQYEQYF. Here the CDR3 DNA reads TGTGCCAGCAGCTTGACAGGGGTGCAGTACGAGCAGTACTTC.